This TCR beta chain came from a study of T cell changes during pregnancy in multiple sclerosis. This table comes from immunoSEQ multiplex PCR, and its TCRdb copy is limited to in-frame clones, with some not included. The sample lists roughly 100,000 clones, 90% to 95% occurring once. CDR3 size: 15 residues. Germline V gene data show CDR1 as GTSNPN and CDR2 as SVGIG (reference sequence). Trimming stripped 2 bases from V and 4 bases from J, with 14 bases between. The V and J genes are TRBV30 and TRBJ1-4; D is possibly TRBD1 (5 bases). The receptor comes from a female donor with multiple sclerosis, enrolled in a pregnancy study. The sample was peripheral blood, taken after pregnancy. The CDR3 spells CAWSSGGTDNEKLFF. The DNA of the CDR3 is TGTGCCTGGAGTAGCGGGGGGACGGATAATGAAAAACTGTTTTTT.